The 14 T cell receptor beta chains below were found in one sample sequenced in a study of blood T cells in healthy people across ages. Through a sample-barcoded 5' primer and a J-beta primer mix, a second PCR was run for about 6 to 11 cycles. From the 5' RACE reads, TCRdb called clonotypes with MiXCR, one entry per CDR3 protein. The table shows fewer than 650,000 distinct CDR3 sequences, with around a quarter occurring only once. This sample also appeared in a second study, on T cells of mothers and their children.

Sequenced input: blood. All receptors come from a boy between 2 and 10 years old in good health.

This chain connects TRBV20-1 to TRBJ2-5; D is ambiguous. The CDR3 is 13 residues long. Trimming pared 1 base from V and 1 base from J, leaving 7 bases between. CDR1 DFQATT and CDR2 SNEGSKA come from the germline V gene (reference sequence). The CDR3 is CSARATAQETQYF. The CDR3 bases are TGCAGTGCTAGAGCGACTGCCCAAGAGACCCAGTACTTC.

This chain links TRBV4-3 with TRBJ2-1, with D perhaps given as TRBD1 or TRBD2 (6 bases each). The CDR3 totals 16 residues. Germline V lookup: CDR1 LGHNA, CDR2 YSLEER. V dropped 0 bases and J dropped 4 bases, with 13 bases sitting between them. The CDR3: CASSQEGGRTYNEQFF. As DNA, the CDR3 is TGCGCCAGCAGCCAAGAAGGGGGGAGGACTTACAATGAGCAGTTCTTC.

This rearrangement joins TRBV5-5 to TRBJ2-5; tentatively, D is TRBD1 or TRBD2 (5 bases each). Germline-derived CDR1 and CDR2 are SGHKS and YYEKEE (reference sequence). The V end was cut by 3 bases, the J end by 5 bases, with 20 bases between. The CDR3 totals 16 residues. The CDR3 sequence is CASSSDAGIRGETQYF. CDR3 bases: TGTGCCAGCAGCTCGGACGCAGGGATCCGAGGGGAGACCCAGTACTTC.

This clonotype was seen a few times. The gene calls are TRBV3-1 and TRBJ1-1; D is perhaps TRBD1 (6 bases). Germline assignment: CDR1 LGHDT and CDR2 YNNKEL (reference sequence). Trimming shortened V by 4 bases and J by 8 bases, and 20 bases separated the two germline ends. The CDR3 sequence is 15 residues long. This CDR3 reads CASSPPGEGGGEAFF. The CDR3 DNA is TGTGCCAGCAGCCCCCCTGGCGAAGGGGGAGGGGAAGCTTTCTTT.

This clonotype was detected a few times. The chain uses TRBV10-3 and TRBJ1-6; 8 bases are a match to TRBD1. Per germline, CDR1 ENHRY and CDR2 SYGVKD. Unmatched junction bases numbered 5, after V lost 6 bases and J lost 7 bases. The CDR3 runs to 14 residues. The CDR3 loop is CAIRPSGGNSPLHF. Written as DNA, the CDR3 is TGTGCCATCAGGCCGTCAGGGGGCAATTCACCCCTCCACTTT.

This clonotype was detected only a few times. The rearrangement links TRBV29-1 to TRBJ2-7, with TRBD1 matching 10 bases. The CDR3 totals 15 residues. Germline-derived CDR1 and CDR2 are SQVTM and ANQGSEA. J gave up 3 bases and V 4 bases, and 9 bases lay outside the gene matches. The CDR3: CSVATGTGENYEQYF. CDR3 nucleotides: TGCAGCGTTGCTACCGGGACAGGGGAGAACTACGAGCAGTACTTC.

Regarding this clonotype: Compared with germline, one end of the junction differs, possibly owing to a read error. The chain uses TRBV7-2 and TRBJ2-4; the D call may be TRBD1 or TRBD2 (5 bases each). The V gene's germline CDR1 is SGHTA and CDR2 FQGNSA. CDR3 size: 13 residues. The CDR3 region has the DNA TGTGCCAGCAGTCTGAGGGGAAAAACCATTCAGTACTTC. As protein: CASSLRGKTIQYF.

This sequence joins TRBV2 and TRBJ2-5; 15 nucleotides align to TRBD2. Trimming cost V 10 bases and J 5 bases; bases outside gene matches: 8. Germline V CDR1 and CDR2: SNHLY, FYNNEI. The CDR3 is 15 amino acids. This CDR3 is CATGTGLAGGETQYF. CDR3 sequence (DNA): TGTGCCACCGGAACGGGACTAGCGGGGGGTGAGACCCAGTACTTC.

This clonotype came up a few times. The chain recombines TRBV11-2 with TRBJ2-2, with D unresolved. This CDR3 is 14 amino acids long. Germline CDR1 is SGHAT and CDR2 is FQNNGV. Trimming stripped 0 bases from V and 4 bases from J, with 6 bases between. The CDR3 DNA follows: TGTGCCAGCAGCTTAGAAACCACCACCGGGGAGCTGTTTTTT. Translation: CASSLETTTGELFF.

In this sample, this clonotype turned up a few times. The chain joins TRBV4-1 to TRBJ1-2, with D possibly being TRBD1 (5 bases). The germline V gene encodes CDR1 MGHRA and CDR2 YSYEKL. V was shortened by 4 bases and J by 3 bases, with 15 bases between the two germline ends. The CDR3 spans 15 residues. The CDR3 here is CASSRDRERDYGYTF. CDR3 nucleotides: TGCGCCAGCAGCCGGGACCGAGAGAGGGACTATGGCTACACCTTC.

The chain combines TRBV7-9 with TRBJ2-1, with D perhaps given as TRBD1 or TRBD2 (5 bases each). The J call may be incorrect, as the DNA end agrees better with TRBJ2-7. The CDR3 is 15 amino acids. Germline V lookup: CDR1 SEHNR, CDR2 FQNEAQ (reference sequence). The CDR3 sequence: CASSLGWGSSYEQYF. CDR3 in DNA: TGTGCCAGCAGCTTAGGGTGGGGGAGCTCCTACGAGCAGTACTTC.

This chain's CDR3 is CASSYGDMNTEAFF. CDR3 DNA sequence: TGTGCCAGCAGTTACGGGGACATGAACACTGAAGCTTTCTTT. V and J are TRBV6-2 or TRBV6-3 and TRBJ1-1, with a tentative D call TRBD1 (6 bases). Looked up from germline, CDR1 is MNHEY and CDR2 is SVGEGT. V dropped 2 bases and J dropped 0 bases, with 7 bases sitting between them. The CDR3 is 14 amino acids.

This clonotype appeared many times. The V gene is TRBV7-7, the J gene TRBJ2-3; 7 nucleotides align to TRBD2. The trim removed 2 bases at V and 4 bases at J, leaving 6 bases unmatched. The CDR3 extends over 15 amino acids. Per the germline V gene, CDR1 is SSHAT and CDR2 is FNYEAQ (reference sequence). As DNA, the CDR3 is TGTGCCAGCAGCTTAACTAGCGCGGGGGCAGATACGCAGTATTTT. This translates into CASSLTSAGADTQYF.

This sequence joins TRBV7-6 and TRBJ2-5; D gene unclear. The last part of the DNA fits TRBJ2-7 better; the J call may be wrong. The CDR3 sequence is 14 residues long. The V gene's germline CDR1 is SGHVS and CDR2 FNYEAQ. CDR3 residues: CASSLLQPPGEQYF. CDR3 nucleotide sequence: TGTGCCAGCAGCTTATTACAGCCACCAGGCGAGCAGTACTTC.